This TCR beta chain was found in a study of molecular identifiers for immune sequencing clone quantification. Study context: Replicate experiments took RNA from roughly 18,000 or 92,000 naive CD8 cells, divided it five ways and sequenced four.

TCRdb reanalysed the PCR reads using MiXCR and keeps one entry per CDR3 protein. Among 490,000 or so distinct CDR3 sequences listed, about a quarter were seen once. This clonotype was picked up many times. The CDR3 covers 16 residues. V gave up 3 bases and J gave up 2 bases, with 17 bases separating them. Germline V CDR1 and CDR2: SQVTM, ANQGSEA. As CD8+CD4-CCR7+CD45RA+ cells, naive CD8 T cells were sorted. The sequenced material came from naive CD8+ T cells from blood, with Jurkat cell RNA spiked in. Documented subset: FACS-sorted CD8+CD4-CCR7+CD45RA+ naive T cells. The chain is built from TRBV29-1 and TRBJ2-1, with D maybe TRBD1 (6 bases). This TCR was sampled from a human donor in good health. Some libraries in this study had Jurkat cell RNA spiked in. The CDR3 is CSVEWTGQGPYNEQFF. CDR3 DNA sequence: TGCAGCGTTGAGTGGACGGGCCAGGGGCCCTACAATGAGCAGTTCTTC.